This is a list of T cell receptor beta chains from one sample in a study of OX40 agonist ivuxolimab in advanced cancers. Only in-frame clones appear in the TCRdb table, and some are missing; sequencing was by immunoSEQ multiplex PCR. This sample has about 43,000 clones; about nine tenths occur once, and the top ten carry under 20%. Sample: CD4+ or CD8+ T cells sorted from blood, taken in a trial of the OX40 agonist ivuxolimab. The receptor set was obtained from an adult with an advanced solid tumor such as melanoma, head and neck, liver or kidney cancer. The CDR3 runs from the conserved cysteine through the conserved F or W. Fields, in order: CDR3 DNA, CDR3 protein, D gene, J gene, clone size, V gene. D genes are given only for firm matches. Not every row has a clone size; where given, it reads once, few, many or a size class.

TGTGCCAGCAGCCAGGGGCAGCCCCAGCATTTT CASSQGQPQHF - TRBJ1-5 - TRBV6-5
TGTGCCAGCAGCTTACTCCCAGATACGCAGTATTTT CASSLLPDTQYF - TRBJ2-3 - TRBV13
TGTGCCAGCAGTTTATCGTGGGGGACTGAAGCTTTCTTT CASSLSWGTEAFF - TRBJ1-1 - TRBV27
TGTGCCAGCAGCTTAGATCCGAGGGTTGAGCAGTACTTC CASSLDPRVEQYF - TRBJ2-7 - TRBV11-2
TGTGCCAGCAGTTTCCGCAGAATCGAACCGGGACTACCAGTCACATCCTACAATGAGCAGTTCTTC CASSFRRIEPGLPVTSYNEQFF TRBD2 TRBJ2-1 - TRBV27
TGTGCCAGCAGTTCTCGCCCCGGACTAGGAAGCACAGATACGCAGTATTTT CASSSRPGLGSTDTQYF TRBD2 TRBJ2-3 - TRBV28
TGTGCCAGCAGTCCCCTAGTAGCGGGGGGGTTGAATGAGCAGTTCTTC CASSPLVAGGLNEQFF TRBD2 TRBJ2-1 - TRBV19
TGTGCCAGTAGTCCCCGGACAGGGGAGCCCTACAATGAGCAGTTCTTC CASSPRTGEPYNEQFF TRBD1 TRBJ2-1 once TRBV19
TGTGCCAGCAGCTTAGCGCTGGGAAATACCTACGAGCAGTACTTC CASSLALGNTYEQYF - TRBJ2-7 - TRBV7-8
TGTGCCAGCAGCTTAGGAGCGGGAGGAGTGGCAGATACGCAGTATTTT CASSLGAGGVADTQYF TRBD2 TRBJ2-3 - TRBV5-6
TGTGCCAGCAGTTACAGAGACGGCTATGGCTACACCTTC CASSYRDGYGYTF - TRBJ1-2 - TRBV6-5
TGTGCCAGTACCCGAGGTCCAGGGGCGAACACCGGGGAGCTGTTTTTT CASTRGPGANTGELFF - TRBJ2-2 - TRBV19
TGTGCCAGCAGCCCAGGGTACGGCTCCTCCTACGAGCAGTACTTC CASSPGYGSSYEQYF - TRBJ2-7 - TRBV11-2
TGTGCCAGCAGTTCCCCCGGGATAGCGGGGGCCAAAAACATTCAGTACTTC CASSSPGIAGAKNIQYF TRBD2 TRBJ2-4 - TRBV28
TGCGCCAGCAGCTACGGACTAGCGGGAGCGGAACGGACCGAGCAGTACTTC CASSYGLAGAERTEQYF TRBD2 TRBJ2-7 - TRBV5-1
TGTGCCAGCAGCTCCCTTTTGCGTTCCTACGAGCAGTACTTC CASSSLLRSYEQYF - TRBJ2-7 - TRBV5-6
TGTGCCAGCAGCCAAGTCCACAGGGGTGGGGGTGAGCAGTTCTTC CASSQVHRGGGEQFF TRBD1 TRBJ2-1 - TRBV14
TGTGCCAGCAGCGTGACAGATCCGCCTTTCCAAGAGACCCAGTACTTC CASSVTDPPFQETQYF - TRBJ2-5 - TRBV28